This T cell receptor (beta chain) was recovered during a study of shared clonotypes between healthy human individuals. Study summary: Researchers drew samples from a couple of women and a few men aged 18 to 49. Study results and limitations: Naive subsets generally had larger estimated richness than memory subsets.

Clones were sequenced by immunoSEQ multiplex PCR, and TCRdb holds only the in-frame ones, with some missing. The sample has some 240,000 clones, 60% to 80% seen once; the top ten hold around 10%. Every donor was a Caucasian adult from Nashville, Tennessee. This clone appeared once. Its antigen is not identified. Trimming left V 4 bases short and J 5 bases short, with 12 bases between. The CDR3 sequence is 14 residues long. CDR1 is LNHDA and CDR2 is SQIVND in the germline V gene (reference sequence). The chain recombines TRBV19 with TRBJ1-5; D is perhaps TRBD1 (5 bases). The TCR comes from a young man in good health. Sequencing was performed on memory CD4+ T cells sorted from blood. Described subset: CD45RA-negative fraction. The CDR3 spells CASSRGSFDQPQHF. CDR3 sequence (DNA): TGTGCCAGTAGTAGGGGGTCGTTCGATCAGCCCCAGCATTTT.